One and the same sample provided the 24 T cell receptor beta chains below, sequenced in a study of PD-1 blockade in classical Hodgkin lymphoma. The data were produced by immunoSEQ multiplex PCR, yet TCRdb's version contains in-frame clones alone and is incomplete. The sample has approximately 84,000 clones; around 90% are singletons. Relapses following autologous stem cell transplantation were seen in all patients, with brentuximab vedotin exposure varying. The sample consisted of peripheral blood mononuclear cells (PBMCs), taken at baseline. These receptors originate from a human donor with classical Hodgkin lymphoma.

This clone was recorded once. The genes are TRBV30 and TRBJ1-4; D perhaps matches TRBD1 (6 bases). This CDR3 comprises 14 residues. The V gene's germline CDR1 is GTSNPN and CDR2 SVGIG (reference sequence). V was trimmed by 4 bases and J by 5 bases, leaving 14 bases between them. CDR3 in DNA: TGTGCCTGGACCGGGACAAGGTTAAATGAAAAACTGTTTTTT. It is translated as CAWTGTRLNEKLFF.

The table lists this clone with a few counts. The chain carries TRBV19 and TRBJ1-2; the D gene is possibly TRBD1 (6 bases). V shed 9 bases and J shed 1 base, with 9 bases lying between them. This CDR3 is built from 12 residues. Germline CDR1 is LNHDA and CDR2 is SQIVND (reference sequence). The CDR3 sequence: CASKQGNYGYTF. The DNA for the CDR3 is TGTGCCAGCAAACAGGGTAACTATGGCTACACCTTC.

The chain links TRBV7-9 to TRBJ1-1; 8 bases align to TRBD1. CDR3 length: 13 residues. V lost 6 bases to trimming and J lost 6 bases; unmatched junction nucleotides: 6. Germline CDR1 and CDR2: SEHNR and FQNEAQ (reference sequence). DNA for the CDR3: TGTGCCAGCAGACTCACAGGGGGGCCTGAAGCTTTCTTT. Its protein product is CASRLTGGPEAFF.

This chain joins TRBV4-2 and TRBJ1-1; 7 nucleotides align to TRBD1. The germline CDR1 and CDR2 sequences are LGHNA and YNFKEQ. V lost 4 bases, J lost 1 base, and 6 bases stayed unmatched. The CDR3 extends over 15 amino acids. The DNA for the CDR3 is TGTGCCAGCAGCCCATCCGGGACAGAGAACACTGAAGCTTTCTTT. It is translated as CASSPSGTENTEAFF.

The chain is built from TRBV19 and TRBJ2-6; D is unclear. The CDR3 consists of 17 residues. Per the germline V gene, CDR1 is LNHDA and CDR2 is SQIVND (reference sequence). V gave up 1 base and J gave up 0 bases, with 10 bases separating them. The CDR3 loop is CASSIGVRTSGANVLTF. CDR3 in DNA: TGTGCCAGTAGTATAGGAGTACGGACCTCTGGGGCCAACGTCCTGACTTTC.

V gene TRBV10-3 combines with J gene TRBJ2-3; 7 nucleotides match TRBD1. Trimming at V came to 2 bases and at J to 6 bases, leaving 14 bases not matched to a gene. This CDR3 contains 17 residues. Germline assignment: CDR1 ENHRY and CDR2 SYGVKD. This CDR3 reads CAISEGVAGGKVDTQYF. The CDR3 nucleotides are TGTGCCATCAGTGAGGGGGTGGCAGGGGGTAAGGTTGATACGCAGTATTTT.

The table lists this clone with a few counts. This chain joins TRBV5-1 and TRBJ2-5; TRBD2 is a possible D gene (5 bases). In germline, CDR1 is SGHRS, CDR2 YFSETQ. The CDR3 totals 16 residues. V lost 0 bases to trimming and J lost 1 base, with 13 bases between them. The CDR3: CASSLGGFRSQETQYF. The CDR3 DNA reads TGCGCCAGCAGCTTGGGCGGGTTCAGGTCCCAAGAGACCCAGTACTTC.

This clone showed up just a few times. The chain carries TRBV7-9 and TRBJ2-4; D unclear. Trimming pared 5 bases from V and 0 bases from J, leaving 11 bases between. This CDR3 contains 15 residues. From germline, CDR1 is SEHNR and CDR2 FQNEAQ (reference sequence). This chain's CDR3 is CASSPALLAKNIQYF. The DNA of the CDR3 is TGTGCCAGCAGCCCGGCCCTCCTAGCCAAAAACATTCAGTACTTC. The variable domain in full, with the rest retrieved from reference TRBV7-9 and TRBJ2-4, is DTGVSQNPRHKITKRGQNVTFRCDPISEHNRLYWYRQTLGQGPEFLTYFQNEAQLEKSRLLSDRFSAERPKGSFSTLEIQRTEQGDSAMYLCASSPALLAKNIQYFGAGTRLSVL.

The V gene is TRBV19, the J gene TRBJ2-1, with D unresolved. This CDR3 has 12 amino acids. Germline CDR1 reads LNHDA; CDR2 reads SQIVND (reference sequence). V dropped 4 bases and J dropped 3 bases, with 4 bases sitting between them. The CDR3 region has the DNA TGTGCCAGTAGTAGATACTACAATGAGCAGTTCTTC. It codes for CASSRYYNEQFF.

The chain carries TRBV27 and TRBJ1-1; TRBD1 is a possible D gene (6 bases). Germline CDR1 reads MNHEY; CDR2 reads SMNVEV (reference sequence). Between the trimmed V and J ends, which lost 8 bases and 3 bases, there was a span of 19 bases. CDR3 length equals 15 residues. CDR3 sequence (DNA): TGTGCCAGCCAAAAACTGGGGGGGGCTTACACTGAAGCTTTCTTT. Its protein product is CASQKLGGAYTEAFF.

This sequence joins TRBV6-5 and TRBJ2-7, with 10 bases fitting TRBD1. V was pared by 8 bases and J by 6 bases, with 7 bases of the junction left unmatched. Germline V gene sequence: CDR1 MNHEY, CDR2 SVGAGI. The CDR3 spans 13 residues. The CDR3 sequence: CASGTGAPLEQYF. The CDR3 DNA follows: TGTGCCAGCGGGACAGGGGCCCCCCTCGAGCAGTACTTC.

The chain combines TRBV7-6 with TRBJ2-7; 9 nucleotides agree with TRBD2. This CDR3 has 12 amino acids. V lost 8 bases to trimming and J lost 1 base; unmatched junction nucleotides: 0. Per germline, CDR1 SGHVS and CDR2 FNYEAQ. CDR3 in amino acids: CASAGGSYEQYF. CDR3 DNA: TGTGCCAGCGCGGGAGGGTCCTACGAGCAGTACTTC. The variable domain in full, with the rest retrieved from reference TRBV7-6 and TRBJ2-7, is GAGVSQSPRYKVTKRGQDVALRCDPISGHVSLYWYRQALGQGPEFLTYFNYEAQQDKSGLPNDRFSAERPEGSISTLTIQRTEQRDSAMYRCASAGGSYEQYFGPGTRLTVT.

V is TRBV30 and J is TRBJ1-2, with TRBD1 matching over 9 bases. V lost 0 bases to trimming and J lost 6 bases; unmatched junction nucleotides: 8. The CDR3 totals 15 residues. Looked up from germline, CDR1 is GTSNPN and CDR2 is SVGIG (reference sequence). The CDR3 spells CAWSVRLTGGNGYTF. The CDR3 DNA reads TGTGCCTGGAGTGTCCGACTGACAGGGGGAAATGGCTACACCTTC.

The rearrangement uses TRBV2 and TRBJ2-7; 10 nucleotides agree with TRBD2. The trim removed 6 bases at V and 6 bases at J, leaving 8 bases unmatched. The CDR3 runs 14 residues. Germline loops: CDR1 SNHLY, CDR2 FYNNEI. Here the CDR3 DNA reads TGTGCCAGCAGAACCGGGACTAGCGCCCCCGAGCAGTACTTC. Translation gives CASRTGTSAPEQYF.

The chain joins TRBV15 to TRBJ2-1, with 9 bases aligning to TRBD2. CDR3 length equals 16 residues. CDR1 and CDR2 (germline): LNHNV, YYDKDF (reference sequence). V was pared by 1 base and J by 4 bases, with 5 bases of the junction left unmatched. The DNA of the CDR3 is TGTGCCACCAGCAGAGTAGGAACTAGCGGGTACAATGAGCAGTTCTTC. Amino acids: CATSRVGTSGYNEQFF. Supplemented by reference TRBV15 and TRBJ2-1, the full variable domain reads DAMVIQNPRYQVTQFGKPVTLSCSQTLNHNVMYWYQQKSSQAPKLLFHYYDKDFNNEADTPDNFQSRRPNTSFCFLDIRSPGLGDTAMYLCATSRVGTSGYNEQFFGPGTRLTVL.

This clone was observed a handful of times. V and J are TRBV6-5 and TRBJ1-4, with D unresolved. The V gene's germline CDR1 is MNHEY and CDR2 SVGAGI. Trimming left V 0 bases short and J 8 bases short, with 10 bases between. The CDR3 loop spans 14 amino acids. In DNA form, the CDR3 reads TGTGCCAGCAGTTACTCTTGGGAGCTCGAAAAACTGTTTTTT. Protein sequence: CASSYSWELEKLFF.

The chain recombines TRBV4-1 with TRBJ2-3; tentative D call: TRBD1 (5 bases). Germline loops: CDR1 MGHRA, CDR2 YSYEKL. There are 15 residues in the CDR3. V lost 0 bases to trimming and J lost 3 bases, with 10 bases between them. The CDR3 DNA reads as TGCGCCAGCAGCCAAGAAGCAGGGTTGACAGATACGCAGTATTTT. Translation: CASSQEAGLTDTQYF.

This chain connects TRBV9 to TRBJ1-1; maybe TRBD1 (5 bases). The CDR3 loop spans 16 amino acids. Looked up from germline, CDR1 is SGDLS and CDR2 is YYNGEE. Trimming cost V 4 bases and J 0 bases, with 16 bases left between them. The CDR3 region is CASSPFGGTVNTEAFF. The DNA of the CDR3 is TGTGCCAGCAGCCCCTTTGGGGGGACGGTGAACACTGAAGCTTTCTTT.

The chain combines TRBV28 with TRBJ2-7; 11 positions match TRBD1. Unmatched junction bases numbered 7, after V lost 3 bases and J lost 3 bases. Germline V gene data show CDR1 as MDHEN and CDR2 as SYDVKM. This CDR3 spans 16 amino acids. CDR3 in amino acids: CASSFFAGTGGYEQYF. The DNA for the CDR3 is TGTGCCAGCAGTTTTTTTGCCGGGACAGGGGGCTACGAGCAGTACTTC.

This chain uses TRBV11-3 with TRBJ2-2; D is perhaps TRBD2 (7 bases). Looked up from germline, CDR1 is SGHNT and CDR2 is YENEEA. The CDR3 has 20 amino acids. V lost 4 bases to trimming and J lost 6 bases, with 30 bases between them. CDR3 protein: CASSSSPLATTLGGAGELFF. The CDR3 DNA follows: TGTGCCAGCAGCTCTTCTCCACTAGCGACCACCCTAGGGGGGGCCGGGGAGCTGTTTTTT.

V usage is TRBV6-6 and J usage is TRBJ1-5, with a weak D call TRBD1 (5 bases). Per the germline V gene, CDR1 is MNHNY and CDR2 is SVGAGI (reference sequence). V was shortened by 3 bases and J by 3 bases, with 9 bases between the two germline ends. This CDR3 contains 14 residues. CDR3 bases: TGTGCCAGCAGTTATCCAGGGTCCAATCAGCCCCAGCATTTT. Translated: CASSYPGSNQPQHF.

The V gene is TRBV7-9, the J gene TRBJ2-3; unclear D gene. Germline V gene data show CDR1 as SEHNR and CDR2 as FQNEAQ (reference sequence). Trimming pared 3 bases from V and 2 bases from J, leaving 9 bases between. The CDR3 contains 14 residues. The CDR3 nucleotides read TGTGCCAGCAGCTTTTTGGCCCCCACAGATACGCAGTATTTT. Protein: CASSFLAPTDTQYF.

The CDR3 DNA reads TGCGCCAGCAGCCAAGATTGGCGGGTGAACACTGAAGCTTTCTTT. Amino acids: CASSQDWRVNTEAFF. The chain employs TRBV4-3 and TRBJ1-1; D is unclear. Trimming removed 0 bases at V and 0 bases at J, with 8 bases between. CDR1 is LGHNA and CDR2 is YSLEER in the germline V gene. This CDR3 has 15 amino acids.

The rearrangement uses TRBV30 and TRBJ1-4; D unresolved. The CDR3 runs to 11 residues. Germline V gene data show CDR1 as GTSNPN and CDR2 as SVGIG (reference sequence). V lost 0 bases to trimming and J lost 7 bases, with 3 bases between them. CDR3 protein: CAWSVSEKLFF. The CDR3 DNA is TGTGCCTGGAGTGTTTCTGAAAAACTGTTTTTT.